This T cell receptor beta chain came from a study of cytomegalovirus exposure and HLA in healthy donors. Between the trimmed V and J ends, which lost 6 bases and 1 base, there was a span of 12 bases. This CDR3 spans 14 amino acids. The germline V gene has CDR1 LNHDA and CDR2 SQIVND (reference sequence). The study ran its PCR with 60 Vbeta and 13 Jbeta primers. The assay was immunoSEQ multiplex PCR, and TCRdb's table has in-frame clones only and misses some. The sample lists some 87,000 clones; roughly 73% were seen once. As concerns this clone: The antigen is unknown.

Whole-study findings and limits: Among the CMV-associated chains, three were confirmed in vitro as specific for CMV antigens. In a later analysis, TCR beta V- and J-gene trimming was associated with a missense DCLRE1C variant.

The rearrangement links TRBV19 to TRBJ1-1; D is uncertain. Sequenced material: PBMCs. This receptor was taken from a man aged 50 to 60 in good health and CMV-seropositive. CDR3 loop: CASSLLFWNTEAFF. DNA of the CDR3: TGTGCCAGTAGCCTATTGTTCTGGAACACTGAAGCTTTCTTT.